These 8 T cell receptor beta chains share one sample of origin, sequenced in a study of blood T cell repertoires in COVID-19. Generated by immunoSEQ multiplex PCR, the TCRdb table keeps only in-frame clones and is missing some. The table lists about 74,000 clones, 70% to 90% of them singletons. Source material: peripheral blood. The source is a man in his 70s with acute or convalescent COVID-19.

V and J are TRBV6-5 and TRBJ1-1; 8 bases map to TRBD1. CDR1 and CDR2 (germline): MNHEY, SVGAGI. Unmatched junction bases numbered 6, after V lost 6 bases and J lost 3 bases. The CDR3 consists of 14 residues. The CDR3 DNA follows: TGTGCCAGCAGAGGACAGGGATGGGACACTGAAGCTTTCTTT. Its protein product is CASRGQGWDTEAFF.

As DNA, the CDR3 is TGTGCCAGCAGAACCGACAGCCCTGAAGCTTTCTTT. Translated: CASRTDSPEAFF. The chain carries TRBV7-9 and TRBJ1-1; TRBD1 is a possible D gene (5 bases). Germline CDR1 is SEHNR and CDR2 is FQNEAQ (reference sequence). The CDR3 runs to 12 residues. Trimming took off 6 bases at V and 6 bases at J, with 11 bases between the two ends.

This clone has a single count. The CDR3 nucleotides read TGTGCCAGCAGCCAGCGGGGGGCCTCCAATGAGCAGTTCTTC. As protein: CASSQRGASNEQFF. The chain links TRBV3-1 (or the pseudogene TRBV3-2) to TRBJ2-1; 8 bases agree with TRBD2. Germline V gives CDR1 LGHDT, CDR2 YNNKEL (reference sequence). V dropped 3 bases and J dropped 6; count of bases not matched to a gene: 4. The CDR3 consists of 14 residues.

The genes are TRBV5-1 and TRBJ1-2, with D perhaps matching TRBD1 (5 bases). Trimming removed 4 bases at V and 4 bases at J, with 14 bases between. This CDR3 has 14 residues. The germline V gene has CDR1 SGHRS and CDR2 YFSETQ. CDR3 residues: CASSQGQVGYGYTF. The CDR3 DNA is TGCGCCAGCAGCCAGGGCCAGGTCGGCTATGGCTACACCTTC.

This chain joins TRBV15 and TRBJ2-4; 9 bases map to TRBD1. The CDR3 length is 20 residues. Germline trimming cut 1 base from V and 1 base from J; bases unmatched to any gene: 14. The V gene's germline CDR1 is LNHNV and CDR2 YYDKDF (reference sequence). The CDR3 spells CATSRVEDRGRVWAKNIQYF. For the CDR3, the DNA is TGTGCCACCAGCAGAGTCGAGGACAGGGGTAGGGTTTGGGCCAAAAACATTCAGTACTTC.

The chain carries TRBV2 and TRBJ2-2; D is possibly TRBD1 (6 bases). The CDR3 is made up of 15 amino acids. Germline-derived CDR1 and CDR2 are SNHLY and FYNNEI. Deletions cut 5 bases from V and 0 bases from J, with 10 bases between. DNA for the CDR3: TGTGCCAGCAGTAGACAGGATTCGAACACCGGGGAGCTGTTTTTT. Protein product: CASSRQDSNTGELFF. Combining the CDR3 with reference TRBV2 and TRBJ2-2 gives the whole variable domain EPEVTQTPSHQVTQMGQEVILRCVPISNHLYFYWYRQILGQKVEFLVSFYNNEISEKSEIFDDQFSVERPDGSNFTLKIRSTKLEDSAMYFCASSRQDSNTGELFFGEGSRLTVL.

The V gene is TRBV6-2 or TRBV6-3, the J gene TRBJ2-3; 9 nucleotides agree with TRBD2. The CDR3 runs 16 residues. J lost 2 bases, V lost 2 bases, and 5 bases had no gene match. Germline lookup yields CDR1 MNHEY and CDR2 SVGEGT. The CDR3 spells CASSYLSGGHTDTQYF. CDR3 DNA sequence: TGTGCCAGCAGTTACCTGAGCGGGGGGCACACAGATACGCAGTATTTT.

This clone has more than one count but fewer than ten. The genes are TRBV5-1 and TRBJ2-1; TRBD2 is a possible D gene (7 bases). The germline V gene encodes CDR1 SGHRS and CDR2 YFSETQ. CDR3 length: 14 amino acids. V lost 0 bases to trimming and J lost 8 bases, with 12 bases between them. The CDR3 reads CASSLEGGGHEQFF. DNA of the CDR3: TGCGCCAGCAGCTTGGAGGGAGGGGGACATGAGCAGTTCTTC.